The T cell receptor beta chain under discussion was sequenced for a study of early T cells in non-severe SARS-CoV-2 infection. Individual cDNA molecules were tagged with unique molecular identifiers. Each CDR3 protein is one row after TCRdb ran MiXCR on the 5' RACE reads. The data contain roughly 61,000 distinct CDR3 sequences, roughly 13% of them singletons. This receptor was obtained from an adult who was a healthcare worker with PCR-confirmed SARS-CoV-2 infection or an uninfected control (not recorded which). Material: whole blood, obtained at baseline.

In DNA, the CDR3 is TGTGCCAGCACGTGGAGTCAAGAGACCCAGTACTTC. Translation gives CASTWSQETQYF. V is TRBV6-6 and J is TRBJ2-5; D not certain. Trimming stripped 7 bases from V and 2 bases from J, with 8 bases between. This CDR3 spans 12 amino acids. Germline V CDR1 and CDR2: MNHNY, SVGAGI (reference sequence).